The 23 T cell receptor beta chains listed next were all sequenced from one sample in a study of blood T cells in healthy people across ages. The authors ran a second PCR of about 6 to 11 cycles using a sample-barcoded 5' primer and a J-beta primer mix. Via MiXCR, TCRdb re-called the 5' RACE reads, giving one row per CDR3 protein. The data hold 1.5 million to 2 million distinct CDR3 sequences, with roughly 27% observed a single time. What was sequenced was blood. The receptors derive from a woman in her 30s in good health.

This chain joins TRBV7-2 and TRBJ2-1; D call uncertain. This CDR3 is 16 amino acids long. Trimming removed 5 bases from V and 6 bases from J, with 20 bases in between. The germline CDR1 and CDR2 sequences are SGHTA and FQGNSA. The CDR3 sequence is CASSDRGRSGRNEQFF. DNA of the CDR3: TGTGCCAGCAGCGATAGAGGCAGGTCCGGACGCAATGAGCAGTTCTTC.

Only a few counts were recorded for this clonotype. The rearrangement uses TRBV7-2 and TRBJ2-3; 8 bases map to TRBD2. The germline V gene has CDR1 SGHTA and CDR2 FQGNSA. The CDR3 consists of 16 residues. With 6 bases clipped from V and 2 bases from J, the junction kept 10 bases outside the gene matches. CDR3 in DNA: TGTGCCAGCAGATCCGGGAGGGCGGGAACCACAGATACGCAGTATTTT. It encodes CASRSGRAGTTDTQYF.

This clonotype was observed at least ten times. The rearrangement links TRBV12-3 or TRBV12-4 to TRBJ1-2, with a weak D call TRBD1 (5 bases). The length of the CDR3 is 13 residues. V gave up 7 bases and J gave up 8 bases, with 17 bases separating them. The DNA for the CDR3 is TGTGCCAGCACCCTGGGAGGGGTATACGGCTACACCTTC. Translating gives CASTLGGVYGYTF.

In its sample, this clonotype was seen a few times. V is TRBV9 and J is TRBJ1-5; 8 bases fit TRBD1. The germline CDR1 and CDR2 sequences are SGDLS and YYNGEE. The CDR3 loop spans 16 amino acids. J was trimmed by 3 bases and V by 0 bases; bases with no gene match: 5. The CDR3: CASSVGDRPYNQPQHF. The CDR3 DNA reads TGTGCCAGCAGCGTAGGGGACAGGCCCTACAATCAGCCCCAGCATTTT.

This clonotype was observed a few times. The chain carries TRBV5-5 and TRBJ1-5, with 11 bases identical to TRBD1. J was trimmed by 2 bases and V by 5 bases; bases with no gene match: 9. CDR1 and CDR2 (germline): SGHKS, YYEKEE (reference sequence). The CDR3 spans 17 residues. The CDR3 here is CASSRREGQGGNQPQHF. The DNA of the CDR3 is TGTGCCAGCAGTCGAAGAGAGGGACAGGGGGGCAATCAGCCCCAGCATTTT.

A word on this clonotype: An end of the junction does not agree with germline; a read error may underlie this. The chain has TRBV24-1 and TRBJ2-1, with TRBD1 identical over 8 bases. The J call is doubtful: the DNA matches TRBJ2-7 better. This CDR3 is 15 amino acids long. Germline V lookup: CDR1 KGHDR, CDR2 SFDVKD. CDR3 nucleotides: TGTGCCGCCAGTGCCCCCGGGACAGGTGACAATGAGCAGTACTTC. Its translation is CAASAPGTGDNEQYF.

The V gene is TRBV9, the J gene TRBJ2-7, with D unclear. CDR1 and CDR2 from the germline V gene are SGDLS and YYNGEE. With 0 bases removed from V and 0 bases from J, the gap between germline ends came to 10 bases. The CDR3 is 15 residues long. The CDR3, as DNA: TGTGCCAGCAGCGTAGGGGCAAAGTCCTCCTACGAGCAGTACTTC. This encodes CASSVGAKSSYEQYF.

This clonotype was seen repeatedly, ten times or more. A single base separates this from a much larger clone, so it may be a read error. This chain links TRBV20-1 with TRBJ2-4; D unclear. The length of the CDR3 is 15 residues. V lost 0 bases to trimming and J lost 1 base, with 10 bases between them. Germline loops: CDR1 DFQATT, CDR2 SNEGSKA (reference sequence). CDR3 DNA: TGCAGTGCTAGAGAATCAGGCCTGGCCAAAAACATTCAGTACTTC. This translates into CSARESGLAKNIQYF.

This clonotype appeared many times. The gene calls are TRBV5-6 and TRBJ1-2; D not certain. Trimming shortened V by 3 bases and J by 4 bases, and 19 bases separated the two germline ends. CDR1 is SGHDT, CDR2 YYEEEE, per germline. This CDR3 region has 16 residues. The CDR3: CASSSVGPLSGYGYTF. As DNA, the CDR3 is TGTGCCAGCAGCTCGGTAGGGCCGCTAAGTGGCTATGGCTACACCTTC.

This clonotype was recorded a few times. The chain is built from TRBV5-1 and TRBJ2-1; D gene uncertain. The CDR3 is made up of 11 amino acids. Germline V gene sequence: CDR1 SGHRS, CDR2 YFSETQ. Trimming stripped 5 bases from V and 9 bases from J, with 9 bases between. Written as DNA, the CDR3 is TGCGCCAGCAGATATAAGGGTGAGCAGTTCTTC. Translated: CASRYKGEQFF.

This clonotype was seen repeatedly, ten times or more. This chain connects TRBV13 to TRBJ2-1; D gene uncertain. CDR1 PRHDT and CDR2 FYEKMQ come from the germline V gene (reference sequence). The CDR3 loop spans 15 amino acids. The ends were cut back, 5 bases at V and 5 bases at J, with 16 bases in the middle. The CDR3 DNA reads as TGTGCCAGCAGCGCCCCTGGGCTCTCAGACAATGAGCAGTTCTTC. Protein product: CASSAPGLSDNEQFF.

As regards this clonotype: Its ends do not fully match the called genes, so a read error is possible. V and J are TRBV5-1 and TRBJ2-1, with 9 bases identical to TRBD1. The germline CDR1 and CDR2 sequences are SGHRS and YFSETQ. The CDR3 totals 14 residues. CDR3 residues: CASSPRTGDNERFF. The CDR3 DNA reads TGCGCCAGTAGCCCTCGGACAGGGGACAATGAGCGGTTCTTC.

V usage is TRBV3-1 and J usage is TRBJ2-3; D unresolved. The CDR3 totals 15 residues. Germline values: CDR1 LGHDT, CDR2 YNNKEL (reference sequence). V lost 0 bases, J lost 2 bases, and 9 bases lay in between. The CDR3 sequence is CASSQDPSYTDTQYF. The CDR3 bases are TGTGCCAGCAGCCAAGATCCCAGTTACACAGATACGCAGTATTTT.

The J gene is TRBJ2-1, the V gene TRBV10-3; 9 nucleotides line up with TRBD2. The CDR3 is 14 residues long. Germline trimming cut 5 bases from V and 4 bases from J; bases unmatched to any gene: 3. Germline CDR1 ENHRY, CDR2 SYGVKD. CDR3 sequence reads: CAISRLAEYNEQFF. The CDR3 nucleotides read TGTGCCATCAGTCGACTAGCGGAATACAATGAGCAGTTCTTC.

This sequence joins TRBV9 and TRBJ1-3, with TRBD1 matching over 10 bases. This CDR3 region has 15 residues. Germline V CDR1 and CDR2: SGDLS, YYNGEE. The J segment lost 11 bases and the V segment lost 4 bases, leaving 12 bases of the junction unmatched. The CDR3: CASSLGDRGRIPIYF. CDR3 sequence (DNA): TGTGCCAGCAGCCTTGGAGACAGGGGGCGGATCCCCATATATTTT.

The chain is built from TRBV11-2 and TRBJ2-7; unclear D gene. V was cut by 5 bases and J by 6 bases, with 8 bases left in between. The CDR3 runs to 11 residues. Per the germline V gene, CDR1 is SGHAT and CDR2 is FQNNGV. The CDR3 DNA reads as TGTGCCAGCAGCCCCCTGGGCGAGCAGTACGTC. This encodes CASSPLGEQYV.

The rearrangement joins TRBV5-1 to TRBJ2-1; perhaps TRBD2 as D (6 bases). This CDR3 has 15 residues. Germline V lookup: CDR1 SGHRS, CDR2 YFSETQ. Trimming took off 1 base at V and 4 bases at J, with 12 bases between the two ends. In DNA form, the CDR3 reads TGCGCCAGCAGCTTGCTGACGGGGGAGTACAATGAGCAGTTCTTC. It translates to CASSLLTGEYNEQFF.

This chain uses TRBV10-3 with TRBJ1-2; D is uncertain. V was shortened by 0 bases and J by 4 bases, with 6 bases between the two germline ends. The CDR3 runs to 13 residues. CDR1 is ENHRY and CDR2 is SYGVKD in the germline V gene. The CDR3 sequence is CAISESNSYGYTF. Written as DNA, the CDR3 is TGTGCCATCAGTGAGTCCAACAGCTATGGCTACACCTTC.

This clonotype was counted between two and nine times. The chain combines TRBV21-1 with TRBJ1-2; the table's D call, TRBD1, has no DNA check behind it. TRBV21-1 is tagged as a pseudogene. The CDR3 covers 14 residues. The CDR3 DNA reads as TGTGCCAGCAGCAAGGGGGGGACAGGGTTTGGCTACACCTTC. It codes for CASSKGGTGFGYTF.

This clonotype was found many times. The CDR3 bases are TGCAGCGCAGGACTCAACTCCTACGAGCAGTACTTC. Its protein product is CSAGLNSYEQYF. The genes are TRBV29-1 and TRBJ2-7; maybe TRBD2 (5 bases). This CDR3 has 12 amino acids. V was shortened by 7 bases and J by 0 bases, with 10 bases between the two germline ends. CDR1 SQVTM and CDR2 ANQGSEA come from the germline V gene.

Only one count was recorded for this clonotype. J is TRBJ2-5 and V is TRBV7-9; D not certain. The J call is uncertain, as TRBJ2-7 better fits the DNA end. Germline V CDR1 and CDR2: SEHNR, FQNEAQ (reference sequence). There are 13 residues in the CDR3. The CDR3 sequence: CASSLQTGFEQYF. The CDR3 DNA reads TGTGCCAGCAGCCTCCAAACTGGATTCGAGCAGTACTTC.

CDR3 DNA: TGTGCCAGCAGCGACAGGGGGGAGGAGACCCAGTACTTC. Translating gives CASSDRGEETQYF. The V and J genes are TRBV2 and TRBJ2-5; TRBD1 matches at 9 bases. The junction had 4 bases not matched to a gene; V was cut back by 6 bases and J by 5 bases. This CDR3 has 13 residues. In germline, CDR1 is SNHLY, CDR2 FYNNEI.

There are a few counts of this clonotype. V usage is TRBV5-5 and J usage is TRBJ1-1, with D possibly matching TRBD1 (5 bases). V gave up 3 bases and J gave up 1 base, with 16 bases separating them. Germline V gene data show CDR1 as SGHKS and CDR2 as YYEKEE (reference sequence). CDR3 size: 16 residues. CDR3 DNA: TGTGCCAGCAGCTGGGAAACGGGACCCGCGAACACTGAAGCTTTCTTT. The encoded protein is CASSWETGPANTEAFF. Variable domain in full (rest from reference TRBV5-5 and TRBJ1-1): DAGVTQSPTHLIKTRGQQVTLRCSPISGHKSVSWYQQVLGQGPQFIFQYYEKEERGRGNFPDRFSARQFPNYSSELNVNALLLGDSALYLCASSWETGPANTEAFFGQGTRLTVV.